This T cell receptor beta chain was captured by sequencing in a study of graft-versus-host responses after intestinal transplantation. Study outcomes and limitations: Recipient-marrow GvH clones were detected, some having first appeared in ileum or blood.

With respect to this clone: The antigen is unknown.

The assay was immunoSEQ multiplex PCR, and TCRdb's table has in-frame clones only and misses some. The table lists about 57,000 clones, 85% to 90% of them singletons. The germline V and J ends were trimmed by 0 bases and 9 bases, with 27 bases remaining between them. CDR1 and CDR2 (germline): MNHEY, SMNVEV (reference sequence). The CDR3 spans 18 residues. This chain links TRBV27 with TRBJ2-7, with a possible D match to TRBD2 (5 bases). This TCR derives from a human patient who received an intestinal transplant, so some T cells may come from the graft donor. The starting material was PBMCs, obtained 26 days after transplant. The CDR3 is CASSLSRDFPPLLTRQYF. In DNA form, the CDR3 reads TGTGCCAGCAGTTTATCCCGGGATTTTCCCCCCTTGTTAACGAGGCAGTACTTC.